This TCR beta chain was retrieved from a study of OX40 agonist ivuxolimab in advanced cancers. As for the study more broadly: Ivuxolimab was a fully human IgG2 agonistic monoclonal antibody targeting the costimulatory receptor OX40 (CD134). Intravenous ivuxolimab was administered to patients every 2 weeks at six dose levels: 0.01, 0.1, 0.3, 1.5, 3 and 10 mg/kg. Among the roughly 54 dose-escalation patients, approximately 20 had hepatocellular carcinoma, approximately 15 melanoma, 9 renal cell carcinoma and 9 head and neck cancer. The dose-escalation cohort was roughly 87% male with a mean age of roughly 62 years, ranging from roughly 20 to 80. Patients were allowed to have had prior anti-PD-1, anti-PD-L1 or anti-CTLA-4 therapy, and approximately 39% of the dose-escalation patients had been treated with checkpoint inhibitors. Partial responses occurred in three dose-escalation patients: two with cutaneous melanoma and one with hepatocellular carcinoma. Peripheral TCRbeta sequencing aimed to test whether ivuxolimab altered TCR sequence diversity and caused clonal T-cell expansion. The paper covers the monotherapy dose-escalation part of the phase I ivuxolimab trial, which included N of about 56 patients.

In regard to this clone: Its cognate antigen has yet to be identified. Base qualities are not at hand, and no much larger clone is one base apart.

The trial excluded patients who had a history of autoimmune disease or who were on systemic immunosuppression. Peripheral blood for TCR sequencing was collected from all dose cohorts at baseline, on cycle 4 day 1, and on cycle 7 day 1. Samples were obtained from an open-label, multicenter, first-in-human phase I dose-escalation trial of ivuxolimab. Adults with locally advanced or metastatic head and neck squamous cell, hepatocellular, melanoma or renal cell carcinoma were enrolled in the trial. CD4+ and CD8+ T cells were sorted separately from peripheral blood before TCR sequencing. Study-level results and caveats: In the 0.1-3.0 mg/kg groups, partial responders were among the patients with the lowest normalized peripheral clonal expansion, particularly in CD8+ T cells. Antigen specificity was not determined for the clonally expanded peripheral T cells. Low levels of normalized T-cell clonal expansion were also shown by some nonresponding patients. At doses of 0.1 to 3.0 mg/kg, clonal expansion of both CD4+ and CD8+ blood T cells was observed from baseline to week 6. After ivuxolimab, more expanded clones were found on average in CD8+ T cells than in CD4+ T cells.

Via the germline V gene, CDR1 is SGHDN and CDR2 FVKESK. The germline ends are 28 bases apart after V is trimmed by 0 bases and J by 11 bases. From the cysteine through the phenylalanine, the CDR3 covers 18 amino acids. The only DNA kept is the CDR3, 54 bases in frame from the first base. Genomic DNA was isolated from the sorted cells so that the TCRbeta CDR3 region could be sequenced. TCRbeta CDR3 regions were sequenced using the immunoSEQ Assay. In its TCRdb copy, this immuneACCESS table keeps in-frame sequences only and misses some clones. Where compared with another copy, unresolved V genes explain less than half of these, and the others have no known cause. The sample includes some 20,000 clones, with 79% observed a single time. Of the sample, around 30% is held by the ten largest clones.

The sequence was obtained from an adult with an advanced solid tumor such as melanoma, head and neck, liver or kidney cancer. Sequencing was performed on CD4+ or CD8+ T cells sorted from blood, taken in a trial of the OX40 agonist ivuxolimab. The sequence links TRBV14 to TRBJ1-1, with the D gene too uncertain to name. In nucleotides, the sequence is TGTGCCAGCAGCCAAGAAAGGCAAAGAGTATACAGTTACGGTCGGGCTTTCTTT. Translated, this is CASSQERQRVYSYGRAFF.